The text below deals with one T cell receptor beta chain. TCRdb's copy holds only in-frame clones and misses some; the assay was immunoSEQ multiplex PCR. The sample records around 170,000 clones, about nine tenths being singletons. This specimen belongs to a study of T cell responses to AZD1222 COVID-19 vaccine. This CDR3 comprises 16 residues. Germline values: CDR1 SGHRS, CDR2 YFSETQ. V lost 1 base and J lost 0, with 11 bases in between. This sequence was found in an adult in good health. The source material was peripheral blood, sampled on day 0 of AZD1222 vaccination. The chain recombines TRBV5-1 with TRBJ2-1; D uncertain. In nucleotides, the CDR3 is TGCGCCAGCAGCTTGAGTTCAGCTAGCTCCTACAATGAGCAGTTCTTC. Its protein is CASSLSSASSYNEQFF.